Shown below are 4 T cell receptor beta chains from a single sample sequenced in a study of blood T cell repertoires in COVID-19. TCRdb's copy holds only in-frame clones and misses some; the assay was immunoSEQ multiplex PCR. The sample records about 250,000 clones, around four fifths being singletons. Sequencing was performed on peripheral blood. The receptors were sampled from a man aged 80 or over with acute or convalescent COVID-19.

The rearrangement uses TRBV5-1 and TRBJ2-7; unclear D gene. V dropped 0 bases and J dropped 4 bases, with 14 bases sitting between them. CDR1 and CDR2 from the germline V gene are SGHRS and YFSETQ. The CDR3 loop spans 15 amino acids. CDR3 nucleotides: TGCGCCAGCAGCTTGGATTTTGGTCCAGGTTACGAGCAGTACTTC. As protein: CASSLDFGPGYEQYF.

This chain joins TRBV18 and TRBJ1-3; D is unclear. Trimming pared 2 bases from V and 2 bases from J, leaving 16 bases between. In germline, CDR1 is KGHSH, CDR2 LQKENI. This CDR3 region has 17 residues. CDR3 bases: TGTGCCAGCTCACCAATCGGATTGGACTTGCCTGGAAACACCATATATTTT. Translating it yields CASSPIGLDLPGNTIYF.

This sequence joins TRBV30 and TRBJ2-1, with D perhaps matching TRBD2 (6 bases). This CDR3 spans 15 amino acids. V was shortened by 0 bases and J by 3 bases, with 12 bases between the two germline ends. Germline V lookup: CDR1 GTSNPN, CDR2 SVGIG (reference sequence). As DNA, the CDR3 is TGTGCCTGGAGTGTAGGAGCGGGCTTCTACAATGAGCAGTTCTTC. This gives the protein CAWSVGAGFYNEQFF.

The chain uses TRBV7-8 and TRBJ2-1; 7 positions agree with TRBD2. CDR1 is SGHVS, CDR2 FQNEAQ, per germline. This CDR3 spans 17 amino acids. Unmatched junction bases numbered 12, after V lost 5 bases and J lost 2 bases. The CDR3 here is CASSHPRSGPPYNEQFF. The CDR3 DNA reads TGTGCCAGCAGCCACCCCCGTAGCGGGCCCCCCTACAATGAGCAGTTCTTC.